This T cell receptor (beta chain) comes out of a study of molecular identifiers for immune sequencing clone quantification. CDR1 and CDR2 from the germline V gene are SEHNR and FQNEAQ (reference sequence). Trimming took 4 bases from V and 6 from J, leaving 8 bases between them. This CDR3 spans 12 amino acids. Ten or more counts support this clonotype. In TCRdb, the PCR reads were re-called with MiXCR into one record per CDR3 protein. The profile shows approximately 550,000 distinct CDR3 sequences, about 20% of them singletons. The chain couples TRBV7-9 to TRBJ2-3; D is perhaps TRBD2 (6 bases). The sequence was collected from a human donor in good health. Some libraries in this study had Jurkat cell RNA spiked in. The sample taken for sequencing was naive CD8+ T cells from blood, with Jurkat cell RNA spiked in. Subset denoted: FACS-sorted CD8+CD4-CCR7+CD45RA+ naive T cells. CDR3 sequence: CASSSGVDTQYF. CDR3 nucleotide sequence: TGTGCCAGCAGCTCGGGGGTCGATACGCAGTATTTT.